These 22 T cell receptor beta chains share one sample of origin, sequenced in a study of blood T cells in healthy people across ages. It was with a sample-barcoded 5' primer and a J-beta primer mix that a second PCR of roughly 7 to 11 cycles was run. TCRdb called the 5' RACE reads again in MiXCR, with one record for every CDR3 protein. The table includes around 790,000 distinct CDR3 sequences, around 43% detected once. Sequences were obtained from blood. The receptors come from a man in his 60s in good health.

This clonotype showed up just a few times. The chain joins TRBV7-2 to TRBJ2-1, with TRBD2 matching 9 bases. The ends lost 1 base at V and 7 bases at J; junction bases unmatched: 8. The germline gives CDR1 SGHTA, CDR2 FQGNSA. The CDR3 length is 16 residues. CDR3 amino acids: CASSLGRGGTLNEQFF. In DNA form, the CDR3 reads TGTGCCAGCAGCTTAGGGCGGGGGGGAACTTTAAATGAGCAGTTCTTC.

This chain uses TRBV4-1 with TRBJ2-3; unclear D gene. Trimming took off 4 bases at V and 1 base at J, with 15 bases between the two ends. This CDR3 is 16 amino acids long. The germline gives CDR1 MGHRA, CDR2 YSYEKL. Here the CDR3 reads CASSPRTQKRTDTQYF. The CDR3 DNA follows: TGCGCCAGCAGCCCTCGGACCCAAAAGCGCACAGATACGCAGTATTTT.

The genes are TRBV9 and TRBJ2-3; D is ambiguous. The CDR3 has 16 amino acids. Germline CDR1 and CDR2: SGDLS and YYNGEE. Trimming pared 0 bases from V and 1 base from J, leaving 12 bases between. In DNA form, the CDR3 reads TGTGCCAGCAGCGTAGCCGGCCCGTCGGGCACAGATACGCAGTATTTT. This codes for CASSVAGPSGTDTQYF.

This clonotype has a handful of counts. The chain combines TRBV29-1 with TRBJ1-5; 7 bases fit TRBD1. This CDR3 is built from 13 residues. The germline V gene has CDR1 SQVTM and CDR2 ANQGSEA. The CDR3 protein is CSYKGRGDQPQHF. CDR3 nucleotide sequence: TGCAGTTATAAAGGCAGGGGGGATCAGCCCCAGCATTTT.

This clonotype was seen only a few times. The V and J genes are TRBV7-9 and TRBJ2-1; possibly TRBD2 for D (6 bases). The germline gives CDR1 SEHNR, CDR2 FQNEAQ (reference sequence). The CDR3 runs 15 residues. V gave up 4 bases and J gave up 1 base, with 11 bases separating them. The CDR3 DNA sequence: TGTGCCAGCAGCTCCACCGGGACTTCCTACAATGAGCAGTTCTTC. Amino acid sequence: CASSSTGTSYNEQFF.

The table lists this clonotype with many counts. The rearrangement joins TRBV5-1 to TRBJ2-7; a possible D gene is TRBD1 (5 bases). Germline V lookup: CDR1 SGHRS, CDR2 YFSETQ. This CDR3 comprises 13 residues. The ends were cut back, 0 bases at V and 2 bases at J, with 6 bases in the middle. The CDR3 here is CASSLEGAYEQYF. As DNA, the CDR3 is TGCGCCAGCAGCTTGGAAGGGGCCTACGAGCAGTACTTC.

The rearrangement links TRBV29-1 to TRBJ2-5; 8 positions agree with TRBD2. Germline CDR1 reads SQVTM; CDR2 reads ANQGSEA. The CDR3 sequence is 15 residues long. Trimming removed 6 bases from V and 1 base from J; junction bases left unmatched: 10. CDR3 in amino acids: CSVRGGDRSQETQYF. CDR3 DNA: TGCAGCGTCCGGGGGGGGGATAGATCCCAAGAGACCCAGTACTTC. Supplemented by reference TRBV29-1 and TRBJ2-5, the full variable domain reads SAVISQKPSRDICQRGTSLTIQCQVDSQVTMMFWYRQQPGQSLTLIATANQGSEATYESGFVIDKFPISRPNLTFSTLTVSNMSPEDSSIYLCSVRGGDRSQETQYFGPGTRLLVL.

This clonotype has only a few counts. The chain carries TRBV28 and TRBJ2-4; D is ambiguous. Germline CDR1 and CDR2: MDHEN and SYDVKM. The V and J ends lost 3 bases and 8 bases respectively, with 14 bases between them. This CDR3 has 14 amino acids. CDR3 protein: CASSFQPRFDIQYF. CDR3 nucleotide sequence: TGTGCCAGCAGTTTTCAGCCGCGTTTCGACATTCAGTACTTC.

This clonotype was counted between two and nine times. The chain employs TRBV9 and TRBJ2-6; D is unclear. CDR1 is SGDLS and CDR2 is YYNGEE in the germline V gene. V lost 3 bases and J lost 2, with 12 bases in between. CDR3 size: 16 residues. The CDR3 sequence: CASSATVLPGANVLTF. CDR3 sequence (DNA): TGTGCCAGCAGCGCTACAGTCCTACCTGGGGCCAACGTCCTGACTTTC.

The rearrangement joins TRBV10-3 to TRBJ2-1; a possible D gene is TRBD2 (5 bases). CDR3 length: 11 amino acids. Trimming pared 5 bases from V and 12 bases from J, leaving 11 bases between. Germline loops: CDR1 ENHRY, CDR2 SYGVKD. CDR3 protein: CAISPSEGQFF. As DNA, the CDR3 is TGTGCCATCAGTCCAAGTGAGGGGCAGTTCTTC.

The chain joins TRBV29-1 to TRBJ2-5, with TRBD2 identical over 8 bases. The CDR3 runs to 15 residues. The germline V gene encodes CDR1 SQVTM and CDR2 ANQGSEA. V dropped 6 bases and J dropped 13; count of bases not matched to a gene: 22. CDR3 sequence: CSVEAGGGSLNERYF. CDR3 coding DNA: TGCAGCGTGGAGGCCGGGGGGGGATCCCTCAATGAGCGGTACTTC. Full variable domain (rest looked up from reference TRBV29-1 and TRBJ2-5): SAVISQKPSRDICQRGTSLTIQCQVDSQVTMMFWYRQQPGQSLTLIATANQGSEATYESGFVIDKFPISRPNLTFSTLTVSNMSPEDSSIYLCSVEAGGGSLNERYFGPGTRLLVL.

This clonotype was counted between two and nine times. CDR3 protein: CAISEPGGYYGYTF. The CDR3 DNA is TGTGCCATCAGTGAGCCAGGGGGCTACTATGGCTACACCTTC. The chain is built from TRBV10-3 and TRBJ1-2; 8 bases map to TRBD1. After removal of 2 bases from V and 3 bases from J, the junction contained 2 bases not matched to a gene. There are 14 residues in the CDR3. CDR1 and CDR2 from the germline V gene are ENHRY and SYGVKD.

This clonotype was counted a few times. The V call is TRBV20-1, the J call TRBJ2-1; D is ambiguous. CDR1 is DFQATT, CDR2 SNEGSKA, per germline (reference sequence). Trimming stripped 1 base from V and 2 bases from J, with 9 bases between. This CDR3 spans 14 amino acids. The CDR3 DNA sequence: TGCAGTGCTAGAGTGGGTCCGCCCTACAATGAGCAGTTCTTC. Translation gives CSARVGPPYNEQFF.

The V and J genes are TRBV12-3 or TRBV12-4 and TRBJ1-2; 8 bases agree with TRBD1. CDR3 size: 13 residues. J lost 8 bases, V lost 10 bases, and 12 bases had no gene match. CDR3 sequence reads: CATGQGADKGYTF. The CDR3, as DNA: TGTGCCACGGGGCAGGGGGCTGATAAGGGCTACACCTTC.

The chain employs TRBV12-3 or TRBV12-4 and TRBJ2-3; tentatively, D is TRBD1 (5 bases). Trimming pared 5 bases from V and 2 bases from J, leaving 14 bases between. The CDR3 covers 15 residues. The CDR3 region has the DNA TGTGCCAGCAGTGGGGCTGGGCGACACACAGATACGCAGTATTTT. As protein: CASSGAGRHTDTQYF.

This clonotype showed up many times. The chain uses TRBV6-2 or TRBV6-3 and TRBJ1-2; no clear D. The CDR3 extends over 12 amino acids. Germline V gene lookup returns CDR1 MNHEY and CDR2 SVGEGT. Trimming took 6 bases from V and 6 from J, leaving 11 bases between them. The CDR3 nucleotides are TGTGCCAGCAGAACCGCGGGAGATGGCTACACCTTC. This encodes CASRTAGDGYTF.

Only one count was recorded for this clonotype. The rearrangement uses TRBV12-3 or TRBV12-4 and TRBJ2-7; a possible D gene is TRBD2 (6 bases). Trimming stripped 5 bases from V and 1 base from J, with 21 bases between. The CDR3 length is 17 residues. Here the CDR3 reads CASSPRGGHSKSYEQYF. CDR3 nucleotide sequence: TGTGCCAGCAGTCCAAGGGGAGGACACTCAAAGTCCTACGAGCAGTACTTC.

This clonotype was counted a single time. A read error may produce the germline difference seen at one junction end. V gene TRBV11-2 combines with J gene TRBJ2-3; tentative D call: TRBD1 (6 bases). Germline CDR1 reads SGHAT; CDR2 reads FQNNGV. CDR3 length equals 16 residues. Here the CDR3 DNA reads TGTGCCGGCAGCTTACGAGGGGGAGATTCCACAGATACGCAGTATTTT. Translated, it gives CAGSLRGGDSTDTQYF.

The chain has TRBV11-2 and TRBJ2-1; D assignment may be TRBD1 or TRBD2 (5 bases each). The CDR3 is made up of 15 amino acids. The V gene's germline CDR1 is SGHAT and CDR2 FQNNGV. V lost 4 bases to trimming and J lost 7 bases, with 17 bases between them. CDR3 coding DNA: TGTGCCAGCAGCTACTCCGGGACCTCGGGGAATGAGCAGTTCTTC. This sequence encodes CASSYSGTSGNEQFF.

The chain couples TRBV9 to TRBJ2-7; D remains ambiguous. The DNA matches TRBJ2-5 better at its end, which makes the J call doubtful. Germline V gives CDR1 SGDLS, CDR2 YYNGEE. This CDR3 has 14 residues. CDR3 nucleotides: TGTGCCAGCAGCGTGTCGTCCTCCGGAGAGACCCAGTACTTC. Translation: CASSVSSSGETQYF.

The chain uses TRBV27 and TRBJ2-7, with D unclear. V gave up 4 bases and J gave up 0 bases, with 7 bases separating them. This CDR3 is built from 13 residues. The germline V gene has CDR1 MNHEY and CDR2 SMNVEV (reference sequence). CDR3 loop: CASSWGFSYEQYF. The CDR3 DNA sequence: TGTGCCAGCAGTTGGGGATTCTCCTACGAGCAGTACTTC.

This clonotype was found a few times. The rearrangement uses TRBV6-2 or TRBV6-3 and TRBJ2-7; 8 nucleotides match TRBD1. Germline CDR1 and CDR2: MNHEY and SVGEGT. V lost 0 bases to trimming and J lost 0 bases; unmatched junction nucleotides: 10. The CDR3 length is 18 residues. CDR3 amino acids: CASSYSDPGQGFSYEQYF. The CDR3 DNA reads as TGTGCCAGCAGTTACTCGGATCCAGGACAGGGATTCTCCTACGAGCAGTACTTC.